This entry lists 15 T cell receptor beta chains sequenced from one sample in a study of blood T cell repertoires in COVID-19. Method: immunoSEQ multiplex PCR; TCRdb's copy keeps in-frame clones and lacks some. The profile shows 130,000 to 150,000 clones, about 80% of them singletons. Material for sequencing was peripheral blood. Receptor source: a man in his sixties with acute or convalescent COVID-19.

This chain joins TRBV29-1 and TRBJ2-1; 11 nucleotides agree with TRBD2. V trimming: 6 bases; J trimming: 6 bases; junction bases outside the gene matches: 4. This CDR3 region has 13 residues. Germline V lookup: CDR1 SQVTM, CDR2 ANQGSEA. This CDR3 is CSVSSGRSNEQFF. The CDR3 bases are TGCAGCGTATCTAGCGGGAGGTCCAATGAGCAGTTCTTC.

V usage is TRBV2 and J usage is TRBJ1-5; D might be TRBD1 (5 bases). The CDR3 consists of 15 residues. CDR1 and CDR2 from the germline V gene are SNHLY and FYNNEI. V dropped 2 bases and J dropped 3 bases, with 11 bases sitting between them. This chain's CDR3 is CASSELQGTNQPQHF. CDR3 sequence (DNA): TGTGCCAGCAGTGAACTCCAGGGCACCAATCAGCCCCAGCATTTT.

The gene calls are TRBV5-1 and TRBJ1-2, with 9 bases identical to TRBD1. The CDR3 sequence is 14 residues long. The germline CDR1 and CDR2 sequences are SGHRS and YFSETQ. J was trimmed by 4 bases and V by 9 bases; bases with no gene match: 10. The CDR3, as DNA: TGCGCCACCACTCCGACAGGGGGAATCTATGGCTACACCTTC. Translating gives CATTPTGGIYGYTF.

The chain combines TRBV7-3 with TRBJ2-2; TRBD1 is a possible D gene (5 bases). The CDR3 has 14 amino acids. V lost 3 bases, J lost 0 bases, and 5 bases lay in between. CDR1 is SGHTA, CDR2 FQGTGA, per germline. The CDR3 DNA is TGTGCCAGCAGCTTGACAGCGAACACCGGGGAGCTGTTTTTT. This sequence encodes CASSLTANTGELFF.

The CDR3 DNA reads TGTGCCAGCACCCCGGGACTAGGAAGGGAGACCCAGTACTTC. This sequence encodes CASTPGLGRETQYF. The V gene is TRBV27, the J gene TRBJ2-5, with 8 bases matching TRBD2. V was pared by 7 bases and J by 5 bases, with 9 bases of the junction left unmatched. CDR1 is MNHEY, CDR2 SMNVEV, per germline (reference sequence). This CDR3 contains 14 residues.

The chain has TRBV6-2 or TRBV6-3 and TRBJ2-3, with 8 positions matching TRBD2. Germline CDR1 MNHEY, CDR2 SVGEGT. V lost 5 bases, J lost 3 bases, and 7 bases stayed unmatched. The CDR3 covers 15 residues. The CDR3 sequence is CASSDRAGGTDTQYF. CDR3 nucleotide sequence: TGTGCCAGCAGTGACCGTGCGGGAGGAACAGATACGCAGTATTTT.

The chain is built from TRBV28 and TRBJ2-7; 9 bases line up with TRBD1. Trimming removed 6 bases from V and 6 bases from J; junction bases left unmatched: 15. Germline-derived CDR1 and CDR2 are MDHEN and SYDVKM. This CDR3 is built from 16 residues. Here the CDR3 reads CASRDRPGQGLGEQYF. In DNA, the CDR3 is TGTGCCAGCAGGGACCGCCCGGGACAGGGCCTGGGCGAGCAGTACTTC.

The V gene is TRBV19, the J gene TRBJ2-3, with 10 bases identical to TRBD2. The CDR3 spans 17 residues. Germline V gives CDR1 LNHDA, CDR2 SQIVND (reference sequence). V lost 3 bases, J lost 3 bases, and 9 bases stayed unmatched. CDR3 DNA sequence: TGTGCCAGTAGTATGGTGGGACTAGCGACGGGGACAGATACGCAGTATTTT. Its translation is CASSMVGLATGTDTQYF.

V and J are TRBV5-4 and TRBJ1-4, with D perhaps matching TRBD1 (6 bases). Germline V gene sequence: CDR1 SGHNT, CDR2 YYREEE (reference sequence). Trimming took off 4 bases at V and 4 bases at J, with 14 bases between the two ends. This CDR3 spans 15 amino acids. The CDR3 here is CASSVTGPGNEKLFF. CDR3 nucleotide sequence: TGTGCCAGCAGCGTAACAGGGCCGGGTAATGAAAAACTGTTTTTT. Full variable domain (outside the CDR3, taken from reference TRBV5-4 and TRBJ1-4): ETGVTQSPTHLIKTRGQQVTLRCSSQSGHNTVSWYQQALGQGPQFIFQYYREEENGRGNFPPRFSGLQFPNYSSELNVNALELDDSALYLCASSVTGPGNEKLFFGSGTQLSVL.

The V gene is TRBV18, the J gene TRBJ2-1, with TRBD2 matching 8 bases. V lost 4 bases and J lost 6; bases outside the gene matches: 8. The CDR3 runs 15 residues. CDR1 is KGHSH, CDR2 LQKENI, per germline. The CDR3 spells CASSQNSGTGNEQFF. CDR3 coding DNA: TGTGCCAGCTCACAGAATAGCGGGACGGGCAATGAGCAGTTCTTC.

The chain couples TRBV18 to TRBJ2-3; weak D call: TRBD1 (6 bases). The V end was cut by 7 bases, the J end by 4 bases, with 15 bases between. In germline, CDR1 is KGHSH, CDR2 LQKENI. The CDR3 has 14 residues. The CDR3 reads CASLAQGSADTQYF. The DNA for the CDR3 is TGTGCCAGCTTGGCACAGGGCTCTGCAGATACGCAGTATTTT.

V and J are TRBV7-2 and TRBJ2-1, with TRBD2 matching over 12 bases. Losses at the gene ends were 1 base for V and 6 bases for J; bases not matched to a gene: 10. The CDR3 is made up of 18 amino acids. Germline V lookup: CDR1 SGHTA, CDR2 FQGNSA. The CDR3 DNA is TGTGCCAGCAGCTTAGTTCGACTAGCGGGAGCATATGGCAATGAGCAGTTCTTC. Translation: CASSLVRLAGAYGNEQFF.

This rearrangement joins TRBV14 to TRBJ2-1; tentative D call: TRBD2 (5 bases). The CDR3 runs 13 residues. CDR1 and CDR2 (germline): SGHDN, FVKESK. Trimming cost V 1 base and J 5 bases, with 6 bases left between them. CDR3 sequence (DNA): TGTGCCAGCAGCCAAGTCGGGGACAATGAGCAGTTCTTC. Protein product: CASSQVGDNEQFF. Full variable domain (rest looked up from reference TRBV14 and TRBJ2-1): EAGVTQFPSHSVIEKGQTVTLRCDPISGHDNLYWYRRVMGKEIKFLLHFVKESKQDESGMPNNRFLAERTGGTYSTLKVQPAELEDSGVYFCASSQVGDNEQFFGPGTRLTVL.

The V gene is TRBV7-2, the J gene TRBJ2-5; 9 bases agree with TRBD2. V was pared by 5 bases and J by 4 bases, with 14 bases of the junction left unmatched. Germline CDR1 SGHTA, CDR2 FQGNSA. This CDR3 region has 17 residues. The CDR3 region is CASSPRRGRTSVETQYF. For the CDR3, the DNA is TGTGCCAGCAGCCCACGGCGGGGTAGGACTAGCGTAGAGACCCAGTACTTC.

The gene calls are TRBV4-2 and TRBJ1-6, with D possibly TRBD1 on 6 matching bases. This CDR3 is built from 14 residues. Between the trimmed V and J ends, which lost 1 base and 8 bases, there was a span of 9 bases. CDR1 and CDR2 (germline): LGHNA, YNFKEQ. This chain's CDR3 is CASSQGDTYSPLHF. CDR3 coding DNA: TGTGCCAGCAGCCAAGGGGACACCTATTCACCCCTCCACTTT.